These 17 T cell receptor beta chains originate from one sample sequenced in a study of tumor-infiltrating lymphocytes in primary liver carcinoma. Synthesis of TCR beta cDNA was carried out from 500 ng total RNA with a constant-region primer. Slightly modified ARM-PCR served as the procedure for the TCR beta libraries. These libraries came from three rounds of nested multiplex PCR. Running 10 cycles apiece, the first two PCR rounds relied on TRBV1-TRBV30 forward primers together with a C-beta reverse primer. TCRdb reprocessed the multiplex PCR reads with MiXCR, giving one entry per CDR3 protein. Of 300,000 to 400,000 distinct CDR3 sequences detected, about 65% appear once; the ten largest clones hold about 6.3%. Alongside blood RNA obtained from unsorted whole blood, germline DNA was also extracted. Material: peripheral blood. Receptors were obtained from a man aged 40-55 years with primary liver carcinoma and hepatitis B virus infection.

At least ten counts were recorded for this clonotype. The chain recombines TRBV10-3 with TRBJ2-3; D call uncertain. Trimming cost V 6 bases and J 2 bases, with 9 bases left between them. This CDR3 has 13 residues. Germline assignment: CDR1 ENHRY and CDR2 SYGVKD. The CDR3 coding sequence is TGTGCCATCAGGGCCTCCTCCACAGATACGCAGTATTTT. Encoded protein: CAIRASSTDTQYF.

As regards this clonotype: Since a much larger clone is just one base distant, this may be a read error. For the CDR3, the DNA is TGTACCAGCAGTTACTCGGACTCTAACTACGAGCAGTACTTC. This translates into CTSSYSDSNYEQYF. The chain uses TRBV6-5 and TRBJ2-7; D perhaps matches TRBD2 (5 bases). The CDR3 totals 14 residues. CDR1 and CDR2 (germline): MNHEY, SVGAGI.

With regard to this clonotype: A read error is possible here, since a much larger clone lies one base away. The chain employs TRBV6-1 and TRBJ2-7; a weak D match, TRBD1 (5 bases). The CDR3 consists of 13 residues. Germline CDR1 MNHNS, CDR2 SASEGT. CDR3 in DNA: TGTGCCGGCAGTGATAGAGGTCAGGGTGGGCAGTACTTC. This translates into CAGSDRGQGGQYF.

Comments on this clonotype: A much larger clone lies one base from this, so it may be a read error. The genes are TRBV12-3 or TRBV12-4 and TRBJ2-1, with 11 bases fitting TRBD2. J was trimmed by 11 bases and V by 2 bases; bases with no gene match: 5. The CDR3 covers 14 residues. CDR3 bases: TGTGCCAGCAGTTTACGACTAGCGGGAACTAAGCAGTTCTTC. This codes for CASSLRLAGTKQFF.

CDR3 in amino acids: CASSPGRSRATQYF. The DNA for the CDR3 is TGTGCCAGCAGTCCCGGGAGAAGCAGAGCTACGCAGTATTTT. The V gene is TRBV11-1, the J gene TRBJ2-3; a weak D match, TRBD2 (6 bases). Trimming shortened V by 6 bases and J by 8 bases, and 18 bases separated the two germline ends. The CDR3 totals 14 residues. CDR1 and CDR2 (germline): SGHAT, FQDESV (reference sequence). The full variable domain, rest sourced from reference TRBV11-1 and TRBJ2-3, is EAEVAQSPRYKITEKSQAVAFWCDPISGHATLYWYRQILGQGPELLVQFQDESVVDDSQLPKDRFSAERLKGVDSTLKIQPAELGDSAMYLCASSPGRSRATQYFGPGTRLTVL.

A remark on this clonotype: Given the absence of the conserved phenylalanine or tryptophan at the CDR3 end, a read error is likely. The chain is built from TRBV10-3 and TRBJ2-7, with D tentatively TRBD2 (5 bases). V was cut by 2 bases and J by 8 bases, with 19 bases left in between. Per the germline V gene, CDR1 is ENHRY and CDR2 is SYGVKD. This CDR3 spans 15 amino acids. CDR3: CAISEATGWAGKQYL. The CDR3 DNA reads TGTGCCATCAGTGAGGCCACGGGCTGGGCGGGCAAGCAGTACCTC.

A word on this clonotype: Mismatch with germline at one junction end may stem from a read error. The chain links TRBV11-2 to TRBJ2-1; D is undetermined. There are 13 residues in the CDR3. Germline V gives CDR1 SGHAT, CDR2 FQNNGV. CDR3 DNA: TGTGTCAGCAGCTTAGGCCGGGTTAATGAGCAGTTCTTC. Amino acid sequence: CVSSLGRVNEQFF.

This sequence joins TRBV21-1 and TRBJ2-1; TRBD1 is the table's D call and was not checked against the DNA. TRBV21-1 is flagged as a pseudogene. The CDR3 totals 15 residues. The CDR3, as DNA: TGTGCCAGCAGCCCCCGGGATATGCACGGGAATGAGCAGTTCTTC. This gives the protein CASSPRDMHGNEQFF.

Worth noting for this clonotype: A much larger clonotype is one base distant, so this may be a read error. The chain uses TRBV10-3 and TRBJ2-2; D is unclear. The CDR3 is made up of 12 amino acids. CDR1 and CDR2 (germline): ENHRY, SYGVKD. CDR3 sequence: CVITSEGRELFF. In nucleotides, the CDR3 is TGTGTCATCACCTCCGAAGGGCGGGAGCTGTTTTTT.

In this sample, this clonotype turned up a few times. A much larger clone differs from this one at a single base, so this may be a read error. The chain combines TRBV11-3 with TRBJ2-1, with D hard to call. The CDR3 contains 12 residues. In germline, CDR1 is SGHNT, CDR2 YENEEA. The V end lost 5 bases, the J end lost 4 bases, and 6 bases lay between the germline ends. CDR3 sequence reads: CASSRIYNEQFF. Here the CDR3 DNA reads TGTGCCAGCAGCCGGATTTACAATGAGCAGTTCTTC. The entire variable domain, with the rest obtained from reference TRBV11-3 and TRBJ2-1, is as follows: EAGVVQSPRYKIIEKKQPVAFWCNPISGHNTLYWYLQNLGQGPELLIRYENEEAVDDSQLPKDRFSAERLKGVDSTLKIQPAELGDSAVYLCASSRIYNEQFFGPGTRLTVL.

This clonotype came up once. The junction departs from germline at one end; a sequencing error may be responsible. V and J are TRBV11-1 and TRBJ2-7, with a weak D call TRBD1 (5 bases). Germline V gene lookup returns CDR1 SGHAT and CDR2 FQDESV (reference sequence). The CDR3 has 16 residues. The CDR3 here is CASSFLETARSYEHYF. The CDR3 DNA is TGTGCCAGCAGCTTTCTTGAGACAGCACGCTCCTACGAGCACTACTTC.

A single count supports this clonotype. The rearrangement uses TRBV7-2 and TRBJ2-7; 13 bases align to TRBD2. The CDR3 is 15 residues long. V shed 6 bases and J 4 bases; nucleotides not matched to a gene: 6. Looked up from germline, CDR1 is SGHTA and CDR2 is FQGNSA. The CDR3 loop reads CASRQGLAGNYEQYF. CDR3 DNA sequence: TGTGCCAGCAGACAGGGACTAGCGGGAAATTACGAGCAGTACTTC.

In its sample, this clonotype was seen a few times. J is TRBJ1-1 and V is TRBV28; D unclear. From germline, CDR1 is MDHEN and CDR2 SYDVKM. This CDR3 spans 15 amino acids. Deletions cut 5 bases from V and 0 bases from J, with 13 bases between. The CDR3 loop is CASSRTPGMNTEAFF. DNA for the CDR3: TGTGCCAGCAGTCGGACGCCAGGAATGAACACTGAAGCTTTCTTT.

Points on this clonotype: The junction shows a germline mismatch at one end, possibly a read error. The V call is TRBV6-2 or TRBV6-3, the J call TRBJ2-2, with D perhaps matching TRBD1 or TRBD2 (6 bases each). This CDR3 spans 16 amino acids. Germline V gene sequence: CDR1 MNHEY, CDR2 SVGEGT. CDR3 bases: TGTGCCAGCAGACCGCCGGGGGCGCAGAACACCGGGGAGCCGTTTTTT. Translation gives CASRPPGAQNTGEPFF.

This clonotype has just one count. Being one base from a much bigger clone, this may be a read error. The rearrangement links TRBV5-6 to TRBJ2-7; no firm D call. With 3 bases removed from V and 6 bases from J, the gap between germline ends came to 13 bases. CDR1 is SGHDT, CDR2 YYEEEE, per germline. The CDR3 spans 13 residues. CDR3 sequence reads: CASSSGRVSEQYF. The CDR3 bases are TGTGCCAGCAGCTCGGGTCGGGTTTCCGAGCAGTACTTC.

On this clonotype: Here the CDR3 omits its conserved ending phenylalanine or tryptophan, so a read error is the likely source. The chain is built from TRBV6-2 or TRBV6-3 and TRBJ1-1, with a tentative D call TRBD1 (5 bases). Looked up from germline, CDR1 is MNHEY and CDR2 is SVGEGT. The V end was cut by 6 bases, the J end by 4 bases, with 15 bases between. This CDR3 has 14 amino acids. The CDR3 is CASRGTGERTEAFL. For the CDR3, the DNA is TGTGCCAGCAGGGGTACGGGGGAGCGCACTGAAGCTTTCTTA.

Concerning this clonotype: The CDR3 does not close with the conserved phenylalanine or tryptophan, likely indicating a read error. The V and J genes are TRBV4-1 and TRBJ2-3, with D perhaps given as TRBD1 or TRBD2 (5 bases each). The CDR3 sequence is 17 residues long. V gave up 6 bases and J gave up 0 bases, with 19 bases separating them. Germline CDR1 reads MGHRA; CDR2 reads YSYEKL. CDR3 sequence reads: CASRRAGAGDSTDTQYL. CDR3 in DNA: TGCGCCAGCAGAAGAGCCGGGGCCGGCGACAGCACAGATACGCAGTATCTT.